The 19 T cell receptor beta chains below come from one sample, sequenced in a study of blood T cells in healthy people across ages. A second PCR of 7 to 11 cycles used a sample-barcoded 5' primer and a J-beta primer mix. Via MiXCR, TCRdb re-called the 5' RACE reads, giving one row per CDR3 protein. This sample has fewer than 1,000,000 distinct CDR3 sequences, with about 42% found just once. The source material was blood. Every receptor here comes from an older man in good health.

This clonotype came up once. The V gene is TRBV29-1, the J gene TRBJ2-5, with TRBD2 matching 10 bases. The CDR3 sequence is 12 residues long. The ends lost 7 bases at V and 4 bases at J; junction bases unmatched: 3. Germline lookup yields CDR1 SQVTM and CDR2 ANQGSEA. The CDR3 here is CSASGRVETQYF. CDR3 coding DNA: TGCAGCGCAAGCGGGAGGGTAGAGACCCAGTACTTC.

The CDR3 here is CASKRGMNYEQYF. The CDR3 DNA reads as TGTGCCAGCAAAAGAGGGATGAACTACGAGCAGTACTTC. The chain links TRBV7-3 to TRBJ2-7, with a weak D call TRBD2 (5 bases). CDR1 is SGHTA, CDR2 FQGTGA, per germline. The CDR3 has 13 amino acids. Trimming stripped 7 bases from V and 3 bases from J, with 13 bases between.

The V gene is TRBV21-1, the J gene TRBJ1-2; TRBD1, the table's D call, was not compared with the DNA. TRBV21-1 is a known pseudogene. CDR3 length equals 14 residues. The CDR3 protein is CASSATDRGNGYTF. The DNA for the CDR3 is TGTGCCAGCAGCGCTACGGACAGGGGTAATGGCTACACCTTC.

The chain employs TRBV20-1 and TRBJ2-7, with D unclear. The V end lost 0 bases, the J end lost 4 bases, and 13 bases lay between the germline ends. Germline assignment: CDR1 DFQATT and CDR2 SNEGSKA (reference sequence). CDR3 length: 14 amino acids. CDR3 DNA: TGCAGTGCTAGAGATGGGCCCCCCAGGTACGAGCAGTACTTC. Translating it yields CSARDGPPRYEQYF.

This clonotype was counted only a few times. CDR3 coding DNA: TGTGCCAGCAGCTTGCCGGGACAGAACGAGCAGTACTTC. Its translation is CASSLPGQNEQYF. The gene calls are TRBV5-4 and TRBJ2-7; TRBD1 matches 7 bases. Germline CDR1 reads SGHNT; CDR2 reads YYREEE (reference sequence). The CDR3 contains 13 residues. The J segment lost 5 bases and the V segment lost 1 base, leaving 3 bases of the junction unmatched.

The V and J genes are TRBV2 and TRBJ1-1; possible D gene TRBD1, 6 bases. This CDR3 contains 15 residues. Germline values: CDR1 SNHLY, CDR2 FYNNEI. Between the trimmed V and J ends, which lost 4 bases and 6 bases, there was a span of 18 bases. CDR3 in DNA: TGTGCCAGCAGTGGGGGGCCAGGACGGGCCTCTGAAGCTTTCTTT. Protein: CASSGGPGRASEAFF.

DNA of the CDR3: TGTGCCAGCGTACGTGGACAGGGGGGCGATGAGCAGTTCTTC. This encodes CASVRGQGGDEQFF. V usage is TRBV18 and J usage is TRBJ2-1, with TRBD1 matching 10 bases. J was trimmed by 8 bases and V by 8 bases; bases with no gene match: 9. This CDR3 has 14 residues. Germline loops: CDR1 KGHSH, CDR2 LQKENI.

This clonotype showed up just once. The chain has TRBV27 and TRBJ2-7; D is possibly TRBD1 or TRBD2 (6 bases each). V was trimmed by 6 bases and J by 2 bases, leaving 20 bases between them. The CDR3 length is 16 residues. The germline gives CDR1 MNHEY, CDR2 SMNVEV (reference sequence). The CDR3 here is CASSPGTRPGAYEQYF. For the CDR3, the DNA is TGTGCCAGCAGCCCCGGGACACGTCCGGGGGCCTACGAGCAGTACTTC.

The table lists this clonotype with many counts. In DNA form, the CDR3 reads TGTGCCAGCAGCCTAGGACTAGCGGGAGGAGCAGATACGCAGTATTTT. Amino acids: CASSLGLAGGADTQYF. The V and J genes are TRBV7-9 and TRBJ2-3; the match to TRBD2 covers 14 bases. CDR3 length: 16 amino acids. Looked up from germline, CDR1 is SEHNR and CDR2 is FQNEAQ (reference sequence). V shed 5 bases and J 4 bases; nucleotides not matched to a gene: 5.

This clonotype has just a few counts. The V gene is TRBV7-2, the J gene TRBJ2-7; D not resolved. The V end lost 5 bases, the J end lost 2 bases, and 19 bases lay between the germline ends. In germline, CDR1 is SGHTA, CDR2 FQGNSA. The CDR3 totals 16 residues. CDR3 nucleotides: TGTGCCAGCAGCCTAGAAGCAGGCCTAGGGCCCTACGAGCAGTACTTC. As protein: CASSLEAGLGPYEQYF.

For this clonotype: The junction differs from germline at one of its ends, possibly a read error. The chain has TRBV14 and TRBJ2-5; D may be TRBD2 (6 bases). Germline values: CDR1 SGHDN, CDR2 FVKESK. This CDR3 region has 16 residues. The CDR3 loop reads CAGSQDLLGSSSTQYF. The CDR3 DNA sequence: TGTGCCGGCAGCCAAGACTTACTCGGGAGTTCATCCACCCAGTACTTC.

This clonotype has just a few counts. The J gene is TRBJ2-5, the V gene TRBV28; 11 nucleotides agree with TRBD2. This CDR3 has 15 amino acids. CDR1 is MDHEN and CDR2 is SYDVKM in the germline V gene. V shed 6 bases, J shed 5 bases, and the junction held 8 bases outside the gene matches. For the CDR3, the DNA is TGTGCCAGCAGCCCAACCCGGACTAGCGGGGAGACCCAGTACTTC. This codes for CASSPTRTSGETQYF.

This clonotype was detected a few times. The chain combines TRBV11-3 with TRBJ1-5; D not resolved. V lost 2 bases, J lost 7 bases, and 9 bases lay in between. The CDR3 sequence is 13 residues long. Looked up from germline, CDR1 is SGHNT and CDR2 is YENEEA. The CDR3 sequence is CASSLRFGQPQHF. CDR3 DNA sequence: TGTGCCAGCAGCTTACGGTTTGGGCAGCCCCAGCATTTT.

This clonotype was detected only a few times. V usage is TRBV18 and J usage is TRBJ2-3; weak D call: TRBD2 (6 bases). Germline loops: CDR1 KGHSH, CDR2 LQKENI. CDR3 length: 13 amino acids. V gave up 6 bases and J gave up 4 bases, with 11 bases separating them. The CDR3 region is CASSEEGPDTQYF. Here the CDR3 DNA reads TGTGCCAGCTCTGAGGAGGGGCCAGATACGCAGTATTTT.

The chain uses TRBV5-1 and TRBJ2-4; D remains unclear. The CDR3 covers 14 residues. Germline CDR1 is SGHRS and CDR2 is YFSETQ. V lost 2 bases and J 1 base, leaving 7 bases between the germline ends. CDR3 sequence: CASSLSWAKNIQYF. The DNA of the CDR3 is TGCGCCAGCAGCTTATCCTGGGCCAAAAACATTCAGTACTTC. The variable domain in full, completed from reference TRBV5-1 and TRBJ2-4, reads KAGVTQTPRYLIKTRGQQVTLSCSPISGHRSVSWYQQTPGQGLQFLFEYFSETQRNKGNFPGRFSGRQFSNSRSEMNVSTLELGDSALYLCASSLSWAKNIQYFGAGTRLSVL.

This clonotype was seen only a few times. CDR3: CATSAITSGSEDTQYF. The CDR3 bases are TGTGCCACCAGTGCTATAACTAGCGGGAGTGAGGATACGCAGTATTTT. The chain is built from TRBV24-1 and TRBJ2-3, with 11 bases lining up with TRBD2. The CDR3 length is 16 residues. Unmatched junction bases numbered 9, after V lost 5 bases and J lost 6 bases. Germline assignment: CDR1 KGHDR and CDR2 SFDVKD.

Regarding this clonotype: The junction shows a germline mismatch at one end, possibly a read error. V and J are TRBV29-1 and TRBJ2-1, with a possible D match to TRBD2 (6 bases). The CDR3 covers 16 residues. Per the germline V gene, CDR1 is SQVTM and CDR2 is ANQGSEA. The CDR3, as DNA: TGCAGCGTTGAAGTTGGAGCGGGTTTCCCCTACAATGGGCAGTTCTTC. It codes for CSVEVGAGFPYNGQFF.

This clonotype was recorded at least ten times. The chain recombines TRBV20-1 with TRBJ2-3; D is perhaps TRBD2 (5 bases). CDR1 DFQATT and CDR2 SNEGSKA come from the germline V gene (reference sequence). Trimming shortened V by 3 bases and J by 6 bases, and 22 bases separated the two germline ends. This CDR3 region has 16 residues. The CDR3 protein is CSASGLSGPARDTQYF. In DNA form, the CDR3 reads TGCAGTGCTAGTGGCCTGAGCGGACCGGCTAGGGATACGCAGTATTTT.

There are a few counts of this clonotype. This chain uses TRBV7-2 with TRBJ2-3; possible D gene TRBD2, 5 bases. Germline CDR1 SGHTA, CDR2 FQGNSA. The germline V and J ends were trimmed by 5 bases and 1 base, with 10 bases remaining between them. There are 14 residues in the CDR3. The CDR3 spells CASSPLARTDTQYF. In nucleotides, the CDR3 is TGTGCCAGCAGCCCTCTAGCCCGCACAGATACGCAGTATTTT.